This TCR beta chain was captured by sequencing in a study of control samples from healthy donors and cancer patients. Germline values: CDR1 SGDLS, CDR2 YYNGEE. This CDR3 has 16 residues. The V gene lost 3 bases and the J gene lost 5 bases, with 15 bases spanning the gap. Sequencing used immunoSEQ multiplex PCR; TCRdb keeps in-frame clones, though not all of them. The sample has about 160,000 clones, about 93% seen once; the top ten hold approximately 4%. Sequenced sample: blood. The V and J genes are TRBV9 and TRBJ1-6, with D tentatively TRBD1 (6 bases). The clonotype originates from a woman in her sixties in good health. CDR3: CASSAGHTKDNSPLHF. The CDR3 DNA follows: TGTGCCAGCAGCGCGGGACACACGAAAGATAATTCACCCCTCCACTTT.